This entry features one TCR beta chain sequence. Only in-frame clones appear in the TCRdb table, and some are missing; sequencing was by immunoSEQ multiplex PCR. The table lists around 200,000 clones, 85% of them singletons. Adults between roughly 18 and 95 years of age took part from more than 20 US areas. The data were taken from a study of blood T cell repertoires in COVID-19. Overall study context: PBMCs, B-cell-depleted T cells, or T cells were the source of the cDNA or gDNA that made up the material.

The ends lost 5 bases at V and 1 base at J; junction bases unmatched: 26. CDR1 and CDR2 (germline): PRHDT, FYEKMQ (reference sequence). CDR3 size: 22 residues. This rearrangement joins TRBV13 to TRBJ2-4; 7 bases are a match to TRBD1. Source material: PBMCs or T cells enriched from blood (not recorded which). This clonotype was obtained from a man aged 35-49 years who had recovered from COVID-19. CDR3 DNA sequence: TGTGCCAGCAGCGTCCTCTGGACAGGACGGAAGGGTGTAGAGGAGGCCAAAAACATTCAGTACTTC. As protein: CASSVLWTGRKGVEEAKNIQYF. Together with reference TRBV13 and TRBJ2-4, the CDR3 gives the full variable domain: AAGVIQSPRHLIKEKRETATLKCYPIPRHDTVYWYQQGPGQDPQFLISFYEKMQSDKGSIPDRFSAQQFSDYHSELNMSSLELGDSALYFCASSVLWTGRKGVEEAKNIQYFGAGTRLSVL.